This is a list of T cell receptor beta chains from one sample in a study of blood T cell repertoires in COVID-19. Measured with immunoSEQ multiplex PCR; TCRdb has only the in-frame clones, and not every one. The sample includes 80,000 or so clones, approximately 80% seen only once; the top ten take roughly 9%. The sequencing sample was made of peripheral blood. Receptors were obtained from a human donor in a cohort sampled during active COVID-19. Each CDR3 is given with its conserved first and last residue. Fields, in order: V gene, D gene, J gene, clone size, CDR3 protein. A D gene is named only where the DNA matches it firmly. Clone size is given for some rows only: seen once, a few or many times, or a class if the clone is expanded.

>TRBV6-2/TRBV6-3|TRBD1|TRBJ1-2|once
CASSPGRGLVYGYTF
>TRBV30|NA|TRBJ2-1|few
CAWSVEDEQFF
>TRBV19|NA|TRBJ1-5|NA
CASSINSHYSNQPQHF
>TRBV5-1|NA|TRBJ2-7|NA
CASSPEGLPGGRFYEQYF
>TRBV7-2|TRBD1|TRBJ2-5|NA
CASSSGTVQETQYF
>TRBV2|TRBD1|TRBJ2-2|NA
CASTGTVNTGELFF
>TRBV6-5|TRBD1|TRBJ1-5|once
CASSGTGGQPQHF
>TRBV19|NA|TRBJ1-5|NA
CASSIIGNSRGQPQHF
>TRBV11-3|NA|TRBJ2-2|NA
CASSPRVATGELFF
>TRBV3-1/TRBV3-2|TRBD1|TRBJ2-3|once
CASSLGQGTDTQYF
>TRBV29-1|NA|TRBJ2-2|NA
CSVEVGRGVGELFF
>TRBV5-6|TRBD1|TRBJ1-2|NA
CASSFNGGQEGGYTF
>TRBV19|TRBD1|TRBJ2-5|once
CASSSPGQAGGETQYF
>TRBV6-1|TRBD1|TRBJ1-5|NA
CASSDDRVGQPQHF
>TRBV7-3|NA|TRBJ2-7|NA
CASSLTRGGEQYF
>TRBV20-1|NA|TRBJ2-4|NA
CSAGGGRAKNIQYF
>TRBV7-8|NA|TRBJ1-6|NA
CASSLVGGPGNSPLHF
>TRBV7-9|TRBD2|TRBJ2-2|NA
CASSLSTSGGARTGELFF
>TRBV5-4|NA|TRBJ2-7|NA
CASSSRYSSGSYEQYF
>TRBV9|TRBD1|TRBJ1-5|few
CASSTGQGGDQPQHF
>TRBV6-5|TRBD2|TRBJ2-7|NA
CASIPKKGTTYEQYF
>TRBV2|NA|TRBJ2-3|NA
CASSEQAGWGTDTQYF
>TRBV2|TRBD1|TRBJ1-2|NA
CASSPTGGIYGYTF
>TRBV5-3|TRBD2|TRBJ2-1|NA
CARSAGTSGVYNEQFF
>TRBV11-2|NA|TRBJ2-1|NA
CASSPRQSSSYNEQFF
>TRBV30|NA|TRBJ2-7|few
CAWEPVRVAYEQYF
>TRBV19|NA|TRBJ1-5|NA
CASSIATGNQPQHF
>TRBV5-1|NA|TRBJ2-5|few
CASSFTDYSRETQYF
>TRBV7-9|TRBD1|TRBJ2-2|NA
CASSRVQGATGELFF
>TRBV6-5|TRBD1|TRBJ1-1|medium-sized
CASSYVTGTENTEAFF
>TRBV3-1/TRBV3-2|TRBD2|TRBJ2-1|NA
CASSPQGTSGPYNEQFF
>TRBV10-3|TRBD1|TRBJ2-5|NA
CAISESTGSAWETQYF
>TRBV19|TRBD1|TRBJ1-1|few
CASTTGGTEAFF
>TRBV7-2|NA|TRBJ2-7|few
CASRLTSSYEQYF
>TRBV29-1|TRBD1|TRBJ2-2|NA
CSVEDPRQGDTGELFF
>TRBV7-9|NA|TRBJ1-1|NA
CASSLSPTNTEAFF
>TRBV2|TRBD1|TRBJ2-3|NA
CASSKVTGETDTQYF
>TRBV7-2|TRBD1|TRBJ2-7|NA
CASSSGTGAEQYF
>TRBV18|NA|TRBJ1-6|NA
CASSPPTRSGSSPLHF
>TRBV2|NA|TRBJ2-5|NA
CASSPRSGGETQYF
>TRBV28|NA|TRBJ1-2|NA
CASRLGGAFGYTF
>TRBV20-1|NA|TRBJ1-2|NA
CSASGGANYGYTF
>TRBV25-1|NA|TRBJ2-2|NA
CASSEYRDTGELFF
>TRBV6-5|TRBD1|TRBJ1-2|NA
CASNRSGQGPGYTF
>TRBV18|TRBD1|TRBJ1-5|NA
CASARKTAGGNSNQPQHF